The T cell receptor beta chain under discussion was sequenced for a study of cytomegalovirus exposure and HLA in healthy donors. About the study: Across some 400 genotyped donors, about 81% landed in the Caucasian-associated ancestry cluster.

The PCR ran on 60 Vbeta and 13 Jbeta primers. Method: immunoSEQ multiplex PCR; TCRdb's copy keeps in-frame clones and lacks some. The sample lists some 170,000 clones, roughly 85% seen once, with about 6.4% in the top ten. V lost 3 bases to trimming and J lost 4 bases, with 12 bases between them. From germline, CDR1 is SEHNR and CDR2 FQNEAQ (reference sequence). The length of the CDR3 is 15 residues. Points from the study as a whole: Common viral pathogens were later found to be apparently linked to several of the most significant clusters. Associated with HLA alleles at 0.05 false discovery rate in a later analysis were around 17,000 TCR beta sequences. Cytomegalovirus status was reportedly diagnosed by the classifier with high specificity and sensitivity.

Regarding this clone: Its antigen is still unknown.

This TCR was recovered from a man aged 40-49 years in good health and CMV-seropositive. V is TRBV7-9 and J is TRBJ1-4, with D tentatively TRBD1 (5 bases). Sequencing was performed on PBMCs. The CDR3 coding sequence is TGTGCCAGCAGCTTTCGGACGGGGGGTAATGAAAAACTGTTTTTT. It is translated as CASSFRTGGNEKLFF.